This paragraph reports one TCR beta chain. Its antigen is currently unknown. V was shortened by 4 bases and J by 3 bases, with 14 bases between the two germline ends. This CDR3 spans 14 amino acids. CDR1 and CDR2 from the germline V gene are GTSNPN and SVGIG (reference sequence). TCRdb's copy holds only in-frame clones and misses some; the assay was immunoSEQ multiplex PCR. The table lists some 240,000 clones, 80% to 90% of them singletons. This sample was taken from a study of cytomegalovirus exposure and HLA in healthy donors. Regarding the study as a whole: Many donors shared some public TCRs, even though most TCR sequences were rare.

This rearrangement joins TRBV30 to TRBJ2-3; no clear D. Sequenced input: PBMCs. The TCR originated in a woman under 30 in good health and CMV-seropositive. The CDR3 DNA reads as TGTGCCTGGACGTCCCTTCACCTAACAGATACGCAGTATTTT. As protein: CAWTSLHLTDTQYF.